The 19 T cell receptor beta chains below all came from one sample that was sequenced in a study of blood T cell repertoires in COVID-19. The repertoire was sequenced with immunoSEQ multiplex PCR; TCRdb's copy has only in-frame clones and lacks some. The sample holds fewer than 250,000 clones, about 90% seen once. The sequencing input was peripheral blood. These receptors were collected from a man in his thirties or forties with COVID-19, enrolled during active disease.

This clone is a singleton in its sample. The CDR3 sequence is CASSLPGLFDYTF. In nucleotides, the CDR3 is TGTGCCAGCAGCCTTCCGGGACTGTTTGACTACACCTTC. The chain joins TRBV28 to TRBJ1-2, with a possible D match to TRBD1 (5 bases). CDR3 length: 13 residues. The germline V gene has CDR1 MDHEN and CDR2 SYDVKM. V shed 6 bases and J shed 10 bases, with 18 bases lying between them.

The rearrangement links TRBV27 to TRBJ1-4, with 8 bases matching TRBD1. V gave up 4 bases and J gave up 7 bases; unmatched junction bases: 5. This CDR3 contains 14 residues. CDR1 is MNHEY, CDR2 SMNVEV, per germline (reference sequence). The CDR3 DNA sequence: TGTGCCAGCAGTTCGGACAGGGTGGGTGAAAAACTGTTTTTT. Protein product: CASSSDRVGEKLFF.

The J gene is TRBJ1-5, the V gene TRBV19, with 8 bases lining up with TRBD1. Trimming at V came to 8 bases and at J to 1 base, leaving 10 bases not matched to a gene. Germline loops: CDR1 LNHDA, CDR2 SQIVND (reference sequence). The CDR3 totals 16 residues. The CDR3 is CASSSGGLGSNQPQHF. CDR3 DNA sequence: TGTGCCAGTTCATCAGGGGGCCTAGGAAGCAATCAGCCCCAGCATTTT.

CDR3 DNA: TGTGCCATCAGTGATCAAACCGGGACATATAATTCACCCCTCCACTTT. This encodes CAISDQTGTYNSPLHF. The chain has TRBV10-3 and TRBJ1-6; D may be TRBD1 (6 bases). Trimming shortened V by 3 bases and J by 4 bases, and 13 bases separated the two germline ends. Per germline, CDR1 ENHRY and CDR2 SYGVKD. The CDR3 is made up of 16 amino acids.

The rearrangement joins TRBV15 to TRBJ1-1, with 7 bases identical to TRBD1. The CDR3 has 15 residues. CDR1 is LNHNV, CDR2 YYDKDF, per germline (reference sequence). With V trimmed by 5 bases and J by 1 base, 7 bases remained unmatched. The chain's CDR3 is CATSFRTGPNTEAFF. The CDR3, as DNA: TGTGCCACCAGCTTCCGGACAGGTCCGAACACTGAAGCTTTCTTT.

In this sample, this clone turned up once. The chain links TRBV9 to TRBJ1-5, with 11 bases aligning to TRBD1. This CDR3 contains 15 residues. CDR1 is SGDLS and CDR2 is YYNGEE in the germline V gene. The J segment lost 7 bases and the V segment lost 0 bases, leaving 3 bases of the junction unmatched. The CDR3 reads CASSVGDRGRQPQHF. The CDR3 nucleotides are TGTGCCAGCAGCGTAGGGGACAGGGGGAGGCAGCCCCAGCATTTT.

The chain joins TRBV6-1 to TRBJ2-7, with 11 bases identical to TRBD2. Germline CDR1 reads MNHNS; CDR2 reads SASEGT. The CDR3 runs 15 residues. Unmatched junction bases numbered 7, after V lost 8 bases and J lost 1 base. The CDR3 loop is CASGTTSGGSYEQYF. The CDR3 nucleotides read TGTGCCAGCGGAACTACTAGCGGGGGTTCCTACGAGCAGTACTTC.

The chain couples TRBV7-3 to TRBJ2-2; the match to TRBD1 covers 7 bases. The V and J ends lost 2 bases and 2 bases, in that order; junction bases with no gene match: 5. The CDR3 has 16 amino acids. CDR1 is SGHTA, CDR2 FQGTGA, per germline. CDR3 sequence reads: CASSLGGQANTGELFF. Written as DNA, the CDR3 is TGTGCCAGCAGCTTAGGCGGACAGGCCAACACCGGGGAGCTGTTTTTT.

This clone showed up just once. V and J are TRBV7-3 and TRBJ2-7; D not certain. Trimming took 5 bases from V and 2 from J, leaving 16 bases between them. CDR1 and CDR2 (germline): SGHTA, FQGTGA. The CDR3 covers 15 residues. CDR3 sequence: CASSLMTGDPYEQYF. The CDR3 region has the DNA TGTGCCAGCAGCCTCATGACGGGTGACCCCTACGAGCAGTACTTC.

The V call is TRBV29-1, the J call TRBJ2-3, with 12 positions matching TRBD1. The trim removed 3 bases at V and 11 bases at J, leaving 12 bases unmatched. The CDR3 length is 15 residues. Germline CDR1 and CDR2: SQVTM and ANQGSEA. CDR3 in amino acids: CSVEGGQGAPGKQYF. The CDR3 DNA sequence: TGCAGCGTTGAGGGGGGACAGGGGGCGCCGGGGAAGCAGTATTTT.

The rearrangement joins TRBV11-3 to TRBJ2-1; 14 positions match TRBD2. This CDR3 has 20 residues. Looked up from germline, CDR1 is SGHNT and CDR2 is YENEEA. J gave up 5 bases and V 6 bases, and 18 bases lay outside the gene matches. CDR3 sequence: CASSPSPPGTSGSGHNEQFF. The CDR3 DNA reads as TGTGCCAGCAGTCCTTCCCCCCCCGGGACTAGCGGGAGTGGGCACAATGAGCAGTTCTTC.

The chain joins TRBV9 to TRBJ1-2; 7 bases fit TRBD1. CDR3 length: 16 residues. Trimming cost V 0 bases and J 1 base; bases outside gene matches: 6. Germline V lookup: CDR1 SGDLS, CDR2 YYNGEE. CDR3 sequence reads: CASSVVARGFNYGYTF. CDR3 bases: TGTGCCAGCAGCGTAGTAGCCAGGGGGTTTAACTATGGCTACACCTTC.

Here the CDR3 DNA reads TGTGCCAGCAGCCCCCACAACGAGCAGTACTTC. It encodes CASSPHNEQYF. The J gene is TRBJ2-7, the V gene TRBV11-2, with D hard to call. The CDR3 consists of 11 residues. The V gene's germline CDR1 is SGHAT and CDR2 FQNNGV. Trimming removed 5 bases at V and 5 bases at J, with 7 bases between.

The rearrangement uses TRBV4-1 and TRBJ2-3; possibly TRBD1 for D (5 bases). Trimming shortened V by 6 bases and J by 2 bases, and 12 bases separated the two germline ends. Germline CDR1 MGHRA, CDR2 YSYEKL. The CDR3 has 14 amino acids. The CDR3: CASRPQGYTDTQYF. The CDR3 DNA is TGCGCCAGCAGACCCCAGGGTTACACAGATACGCAGTATTTT.

This chain joins TRBV7-8 and TRBJ1-5, with TRBD1 as a possible D gene (5 bases). The V gene lost 3 bases and the J gene lost 7 bases, with 19 bases spanning the gap. CDR1 and CDR2 (germline): SGHVS, FQNEAQ. The CDR3 spans 16 residues. The CDR3 loop reads CASSFNGPGHSQPQHF. CDR3 DNA sequence: TGTGCCAGCAGCTTTAACGGTCCAGGACATAGCCAGCCCCAGCATTTT. The full variable domain, its missing parts supplied by reference TRBV7-8 and TRBJ1-5, is GAGVSQSPRYKVAKRGQDVALRCDPISGHVSLFWYQQALGQGPEFLTYFQNEAQLDKSGLPSDRFFAERPEGSVSTLKIQRTQQEDSAVYLCASSFNGPGHSQPQHFGDGTRLSIL.

The rearrangement joins TRBV7-2 to TRBJ1-5; the match to TRBD1 covers 10 bases. V shed 0 bases, J shed 7 bases, and the junction held 9 bases outside the gene matches. CDR1 is SGHTA, CDR2 FQGNSA, per germline. This CDR3 region has 17 residues. CDR3: CASSLARETGGDQPQHF. The DNA for the CDR3 is TGTGCCAGCAGCTTAGCGAGGGAGACAGGGGGCGACCAGCCCCAGCATTTT. Supplemented by reference TRBV7-2 and TRBJ1-5, the full variable domain reads GAGVSQSPSNKVTEKGKDVELRCDPISGHTALYWYRQSLGQGLEFLIYFQGNSAPDKSGLPSDRFSAERTGGSVSTLTIQRTQQEDSAVYLCASSLARETGGDQPQHFGDGTRLSIL.

The CDR3 loop is CASSLALGGNYGYTF. The CDR3 DNA is TGTGCCAGCAGCTTGGCCTTAGGGGGTAACTATGGCTACACCTTC. This sequence joins TRBV5-8 and TRBJ1-2; TRBD1 might be the D (6 bases). The CDR3 consists of 15 residues. Germline lookup yields CDR1 SGHTS and CDR2 YDEGEE. Between the trimmed V and J ends, which lost 0 bases and 1 base, there was a span of 10 bases.

The CDR3 sequence is CASSLGSSGGDTQYF. The CDR3 DNA follows: TGTGCCAGCAGCTTAGGGTCTAGCGGTGGAGATACGCAGTATTTT. This chain joins TRBV11-3 and TRBJ2-3; TRBD2 aligns across 7 bases. The CDR3 totals 15 residues. The germline gives CDR1 SGHNT, CDR2 YENEEA. Losses at the gene ends were 1 base for V and 5 bases for J; bases not matched to a gene: 6.

This clone was counted only a few times. The chain recombines TRBV5-1 with TRBJ1-6; D remains ambiguous. The CDR3 consists of 15 residues. Trimming shortened V by 0 bases and J by 10 bases, and 14 bases separated the two germline ends. Germline V gene lookup returns CDR1 SGHRS and CDR2 YFSETQ. The CDR3 DNA is TGCGCCAGCAGCTTGGATGGTTTGGCCGCCTCACCCCTCCACTTT. This gives the protein CASSLDGLAASPLHF.